This record looks at one TCR beta chain sequence and its context. These data originate in a study of CD8 T cells in Susac syndrome. Study details: There were six sequenced Susac syndrome patients with active disease and about 8 in remission.

This CDR3 region has 14 residues. The ends were cut back, 5 bases at V and 2 bases at J, with 11 bases in the middle. The authors carried out high-throughput sequencing of TCR beta. They applied it to CD8+ and CD4+ T cells obtained from blood. Through negative isolation, CD4+ and CD8+ T cells were obtained, while TEMRA cells were enriched using FACS. Reverse transcription of about 0.5 to 1 ug RNA used random hexamers. immunoSEQ multiplex PCR amplified TCR beta CDR3 across 54 Vbeta, 13 Jbeta. TCRdb used MiXCR to reprocess the immunoSEQ multiplex PCR reads, holding one entry per CDR3 protein. Among about 110,000 distinct CDR3 sequences, 94% were seen once, and the ten largest hold around 0.4%.

Material for sequencing was CD8+ T cells from PBMCs. The V gene is TRBV12-3 or TRBV12-4, the J gene TRBJ2-3; D remains unclear. The receptor was derived from a human donor with Susac syndrome. The chain's CDR3 is CASSPQHFTDTQYF. In DNA form, the CDR3 reads TGTGCCAGCAGTCCCCAGCATTTCACAGATACGCAGTATTTT.